This entry concerns a single T cell receptor beta chain. The data originate from a study of cytomegalovirus exposure and HLA in healthy donors. The CDR3 contains 14 residues. V dropped 0 bases and J dropped 2 bases, with 6 bases sitting between them. Germline CDR1 reads SGHRS; CDR2 reads YFSETQ. The study ran its PCR with 60 Vbeta and 13 Jbeta primers. TCRdb's table, derived via immunoSEQ multiplex PCR, lists solely in-frame clones and lacks some. Its clone listing holds roughly 35,000 clones. The rearrangement links TRBV5-1 to TRBJ2-1, with TRBD2 as a possible D gene (6 bases). Material for sequencing was PBMCs. The TCR originated in a woman between 40 and 55 years old in good health and CMV-seropositive. CDR3 sequence (DNA): TGCGCCAGCAGCTTGGGACTAGCCTACAATGAGCAGTTCTTC. Translated: CASSLGLAYNEQFF.